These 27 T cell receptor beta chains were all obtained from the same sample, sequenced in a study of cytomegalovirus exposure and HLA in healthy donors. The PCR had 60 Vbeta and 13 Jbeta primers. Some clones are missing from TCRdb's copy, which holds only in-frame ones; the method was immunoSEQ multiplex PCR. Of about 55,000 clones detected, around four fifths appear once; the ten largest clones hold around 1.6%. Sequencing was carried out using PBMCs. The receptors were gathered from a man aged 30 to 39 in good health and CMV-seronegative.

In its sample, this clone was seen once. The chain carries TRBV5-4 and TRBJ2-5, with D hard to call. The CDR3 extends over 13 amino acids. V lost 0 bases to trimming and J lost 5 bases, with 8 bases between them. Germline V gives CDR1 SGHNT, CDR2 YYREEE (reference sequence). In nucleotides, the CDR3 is TGTGCCAGCAGCTTGGGGCAGTCGGAGACCCAGTACTTC. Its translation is CASSLGQSETQYF.

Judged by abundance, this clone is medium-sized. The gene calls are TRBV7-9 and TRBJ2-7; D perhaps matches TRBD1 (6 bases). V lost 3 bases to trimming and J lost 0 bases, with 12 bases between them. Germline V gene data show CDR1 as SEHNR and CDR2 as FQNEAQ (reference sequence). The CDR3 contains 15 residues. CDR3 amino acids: CASSLLPGHSYEQYF. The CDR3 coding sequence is TGTGCCAGCAGCTTGCTTCCGGGACACTCCTACGAGCAGTACTTC.

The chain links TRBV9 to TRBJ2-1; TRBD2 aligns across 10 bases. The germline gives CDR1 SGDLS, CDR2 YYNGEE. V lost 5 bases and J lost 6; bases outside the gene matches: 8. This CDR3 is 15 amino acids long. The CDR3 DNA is TGTGCCAGCAGTGTAAGCGGGAGGGCCGTCAATGAGCAGTTCTTC. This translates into CASSVSGRAVNEQFF.

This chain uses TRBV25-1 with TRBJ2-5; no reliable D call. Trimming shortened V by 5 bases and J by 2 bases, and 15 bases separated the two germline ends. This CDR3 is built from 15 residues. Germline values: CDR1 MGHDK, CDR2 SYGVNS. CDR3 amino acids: CASSLHHGSQETQYF. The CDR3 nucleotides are TGTGCCAGCAGTCTCCATCACGGGTCTCAAGAGACCCAGTACTTC.

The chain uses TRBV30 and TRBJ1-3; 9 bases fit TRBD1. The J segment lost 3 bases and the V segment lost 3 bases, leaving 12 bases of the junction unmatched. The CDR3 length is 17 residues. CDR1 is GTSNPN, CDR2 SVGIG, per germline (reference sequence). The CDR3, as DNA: TGTGCCTGGAGGGTATTCCACACGGACAGGGGTGGAAACACCATATATTTT. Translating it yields CAWRVFHTDRGGNTIYF. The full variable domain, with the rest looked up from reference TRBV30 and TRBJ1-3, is SQTIHQWPATLVQPVGSPLSLECTVEGTSNPNLYWYRQAAGRGLQLLFYSVGIGQISSEVPQNLSASRPQDRQFILSSKKLLLSDSGFYLCAWRVFHTDRGGNTIYFGEGSWLTVV.

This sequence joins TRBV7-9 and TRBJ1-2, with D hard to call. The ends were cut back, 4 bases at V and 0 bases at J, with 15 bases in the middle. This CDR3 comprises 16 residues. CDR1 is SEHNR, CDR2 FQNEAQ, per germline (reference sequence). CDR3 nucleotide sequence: TGTGCCAGCAGCTCCGACCGGGCGGGGACTAACTATGGCTACACCTTC. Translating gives CASSSDRAGTNYGYTF.

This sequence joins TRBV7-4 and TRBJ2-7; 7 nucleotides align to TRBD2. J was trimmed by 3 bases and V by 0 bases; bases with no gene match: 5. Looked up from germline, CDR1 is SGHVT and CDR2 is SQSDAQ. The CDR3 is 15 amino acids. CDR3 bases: TGTGCCAGCAGCTTAGCGGGAGGGTCAAACTACGAGCAGTACTTC. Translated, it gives CASSLAGGSNYEQYF.

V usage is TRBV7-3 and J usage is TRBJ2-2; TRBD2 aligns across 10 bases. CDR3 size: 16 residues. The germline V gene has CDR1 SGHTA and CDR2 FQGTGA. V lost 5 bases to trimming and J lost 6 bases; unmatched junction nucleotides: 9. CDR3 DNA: TGTGCCAGCAGCCCTACCAACCTAGCGGGGGCCGGGGAGCTGTTTTTT. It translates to CASSPTNLAGAGELFF.

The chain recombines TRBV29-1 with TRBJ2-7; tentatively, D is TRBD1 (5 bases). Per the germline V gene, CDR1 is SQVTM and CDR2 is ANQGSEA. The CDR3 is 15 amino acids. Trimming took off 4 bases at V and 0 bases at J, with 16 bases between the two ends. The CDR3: CSVVWGQGNSYEQYF. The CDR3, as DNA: TGCAGCGTTGTGTGGGGTCAGGGCAACTCCTACGAGCAGTACTTC.

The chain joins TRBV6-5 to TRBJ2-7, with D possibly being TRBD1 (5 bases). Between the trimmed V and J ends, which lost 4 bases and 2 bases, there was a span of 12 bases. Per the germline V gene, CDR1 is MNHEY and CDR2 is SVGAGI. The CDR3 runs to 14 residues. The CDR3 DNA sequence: TGTGCCAGCAGTTCTGTGGACAAGGCCTACGAGCAGTACTTC. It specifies CASSSVDKAYEQYF.

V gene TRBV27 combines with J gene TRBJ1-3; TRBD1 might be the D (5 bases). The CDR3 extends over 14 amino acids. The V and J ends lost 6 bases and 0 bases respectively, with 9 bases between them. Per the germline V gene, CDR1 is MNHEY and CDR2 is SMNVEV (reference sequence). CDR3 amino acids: CASSRVYSGNTIYF. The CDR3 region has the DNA TGTGCCAGCAGCAGGGTATACTCTGGAAACACCATATATTTT.

CDR3: CASSETGRNSPLHF. Here the CDR3 DNA reads TGTGCCAGCAGCGAGACAGGGCGAAATTCACCCCTCCACTTT. V gene TRBV9 combines with J gene TRBJ1-6, with 7 bases fitting TRBD1. The V gene's germline CDR1 is SGDLS and CDR2 YYNGEE. With 3 bases clipped from V and 7 bases from J, the junction kept 4 bases outside the gene matches. The CDR3 is made up of 14 amino acids.

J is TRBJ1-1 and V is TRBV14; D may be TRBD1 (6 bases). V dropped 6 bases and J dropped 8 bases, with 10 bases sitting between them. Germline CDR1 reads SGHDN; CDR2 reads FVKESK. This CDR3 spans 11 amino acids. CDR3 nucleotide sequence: TGTGCCAGCAGGAAAGGGACAGAAGCTTTCTTT. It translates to CASRKGTEAFF.

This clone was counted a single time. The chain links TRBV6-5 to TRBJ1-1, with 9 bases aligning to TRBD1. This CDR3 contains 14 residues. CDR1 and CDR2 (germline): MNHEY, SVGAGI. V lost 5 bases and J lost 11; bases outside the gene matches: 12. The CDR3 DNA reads TGTGCCAGCAGTAACGCCGGGACAGGGTTCGGGGCTTTCTTT. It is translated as CASSNAGTGFGAFF.

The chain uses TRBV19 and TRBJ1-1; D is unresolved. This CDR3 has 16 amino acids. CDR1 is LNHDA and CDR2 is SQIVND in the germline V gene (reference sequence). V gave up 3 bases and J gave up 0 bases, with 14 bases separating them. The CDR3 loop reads CASSIGRDLVNTEAFF. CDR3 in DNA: TGTGCCAGTAGTATTGGGAGGGATCTGGTGAACACTGAAGCTTTCTTT.

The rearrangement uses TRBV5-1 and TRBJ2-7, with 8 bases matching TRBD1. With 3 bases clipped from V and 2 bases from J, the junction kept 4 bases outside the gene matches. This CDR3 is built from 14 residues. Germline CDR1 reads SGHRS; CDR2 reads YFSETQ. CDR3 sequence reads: CASSSGQATYEQYF. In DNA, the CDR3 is TGCGCCAGCAGCTCGGGACAGGCCACCTACGAGCAGTACTTC. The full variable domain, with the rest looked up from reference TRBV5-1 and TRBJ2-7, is KAGVTQTPRYLIKTRGQQVTLSCSPISGHRSVSWYQQTPGQGLQFLFEYFSETQRNKGNFPGRFSGRQFSNSRSEMNVSTLELGDSALYLCASSSGQATYEQYFGPGTRLTVT.

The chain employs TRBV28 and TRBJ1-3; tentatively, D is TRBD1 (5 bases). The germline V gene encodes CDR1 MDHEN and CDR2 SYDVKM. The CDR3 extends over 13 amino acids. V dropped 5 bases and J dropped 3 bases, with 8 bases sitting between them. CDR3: CASSAGRGNTIYF. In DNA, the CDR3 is TGTGCCAGCAGTGCGGGACGTGGAAACACCATATATTTT.

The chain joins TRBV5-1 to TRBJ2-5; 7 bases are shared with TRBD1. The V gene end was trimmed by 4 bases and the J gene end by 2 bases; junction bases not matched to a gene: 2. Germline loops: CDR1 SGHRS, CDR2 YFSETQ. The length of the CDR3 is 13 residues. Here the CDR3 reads CASSMGQQETQYF. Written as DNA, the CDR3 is TGCGCCAGCAGCATGGGACAGCAAGAGACCCAGTACTTC.

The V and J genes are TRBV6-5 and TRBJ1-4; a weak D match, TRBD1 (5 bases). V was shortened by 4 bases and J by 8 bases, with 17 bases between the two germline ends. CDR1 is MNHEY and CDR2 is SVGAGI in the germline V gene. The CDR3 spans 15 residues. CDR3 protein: CASSFGRKGLEKLFF. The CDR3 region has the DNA TGTGCCAGCAGTTTTGGACGCAAGGGACTAGAAAAACTGTTTTTT.

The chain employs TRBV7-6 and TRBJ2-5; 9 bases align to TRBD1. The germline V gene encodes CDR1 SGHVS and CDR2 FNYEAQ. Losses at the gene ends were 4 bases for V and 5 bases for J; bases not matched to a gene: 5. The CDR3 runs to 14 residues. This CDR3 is CASSWGTGQETQYF. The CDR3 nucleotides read TGTGCCAGCAGCTGGGGGACAGGGCAGGAGACCCAGTACTTC.

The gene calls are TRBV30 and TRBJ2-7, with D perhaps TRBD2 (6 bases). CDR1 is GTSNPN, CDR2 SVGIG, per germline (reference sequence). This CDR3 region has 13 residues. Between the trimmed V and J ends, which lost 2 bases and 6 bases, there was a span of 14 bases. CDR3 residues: CAWSRLVSTEQYF. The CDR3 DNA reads TGTGCCTGGAGTAGACTAGTCTCTACCGAGCAGTACTTC.

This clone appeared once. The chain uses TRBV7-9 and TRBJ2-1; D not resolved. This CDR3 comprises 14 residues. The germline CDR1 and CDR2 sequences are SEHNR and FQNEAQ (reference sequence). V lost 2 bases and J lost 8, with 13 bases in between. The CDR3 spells CASSLPQTVYEQFF. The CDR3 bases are TGTGCCAGCAGCTTACCCCAAACGGTATATGAGCAGTTCTTC. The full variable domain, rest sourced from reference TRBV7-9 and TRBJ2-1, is DTGVSQNPRHKITKRGQNVTFRCDPISEHNRLYWYRQTLGQGPEFLTYFQNEAQLEKSRLLSDRFSAERPKGSFSTLEIQRTEQGDSAMYLCASSLPQTVYEQFFGPGTRLTVL.

CDR3 protein: CASRTTGLNEQFF. The CDR3 nucleotides read TGTGCCAGCAGAACAACAGGGTTGAATGAGCAGTTCTTC. The chain couples TRBV28 to TRBJ2-1; D may be TRBD1 (6 bases). This CDR3 is built from 13 residues. Germline loops: CDR1 MDHEN, CDR2 SYDVKM. The V gene lost 6 bases and the J gene lost 7 bases, with 13 bases spanning the gap.

In DNA form, the CDR3 reads TGTGCCAGTACCCATCTAGCGGGAGGTCCAAATGAGCAGTTCTTC. Protein: CASTHLAGGPNEQFF. The chain employs TRBV19 and TRBJ2-1; 11 bases fit TRBD2. The CDR3 is 15 residues long. The germline CDR1 and CDR2 sequences are LNHDA and SQIVND (reference sequence). V trimming: 7 bases; J trimming: 7 bases; junction bases outside the gene matches: 9.

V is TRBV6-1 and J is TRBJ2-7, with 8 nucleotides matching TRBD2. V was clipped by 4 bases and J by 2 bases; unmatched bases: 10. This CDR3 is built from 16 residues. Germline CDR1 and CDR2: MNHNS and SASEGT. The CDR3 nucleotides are TGTGCCAGCAGTGTAATGGGCGGGGGGACCGCCTACGAGCAGTACTTC. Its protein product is CASSVMGGGTAYEQYF.

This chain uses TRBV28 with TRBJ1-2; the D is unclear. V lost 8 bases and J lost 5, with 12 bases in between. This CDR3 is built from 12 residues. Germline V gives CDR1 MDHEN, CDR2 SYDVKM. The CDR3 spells CASGSGRYGYTF. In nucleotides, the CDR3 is TGTGCCAGCGGCTCAGGCAGGTATGGCTACACCTTC.

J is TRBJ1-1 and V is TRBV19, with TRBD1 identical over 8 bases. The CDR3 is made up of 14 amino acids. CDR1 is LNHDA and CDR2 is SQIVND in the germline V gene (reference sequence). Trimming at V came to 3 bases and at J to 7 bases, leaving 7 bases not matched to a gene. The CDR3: CASSIGDRIIEAFF. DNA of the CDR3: TGTGCCAGTAGTATTGGGGACAGGATTATTGAAGCTTTCTTT.